Listed below are T cell receptor beta chains from one sample, sequenced in a study of blood T cell repertoires in COVID-19. The data were produced by immunoSEQ multiplex PCR, yet TCRdb's version contains in-frame clones alone and is incomplete. This sample yields roughly 250,000 clones, of which roughly 80% are seen a single time; 12% belongs to the top ten. The sample was peripheral blood. The source is a woman aged 55 to 70 with active or convalescent COVID-19. The CDR3 runs from the conserved cysteine through the conserved F or W.

j_call: TRBJ1-1
v_call: TRBV18
cdr3_aa: CASSDLGDDTEAFF

j_call: TRBJ2-5
v_call: TRBV7-9
cdr3_aa: CASSLRRGGPTGETQYF

j_call: TRBJ1-1
v_call: TRBV6-4
cdr3_aa: CASSEGRTGPEAFF

j_call: TRBJ1-2
v_call: TRBV19
cdr3_aa: CASTPLSPRGGYTF

j_call: TRBJ1-2
v_call: TRBV19
cdr3_aa: CASSDRVWGYTF

j_call: TRBJ1-1
v_call: TRBV5-1
cdr3_aa: CASSPGGGQALLNTEAFF

j_call: TRBJ2-2
v_call: TRBV4-2
cdr3_aa: CASSQAPAGGYTGELFF

j_call: TRBJ2-2
v_call: TRBV4-3
cdr3_aa: CASSQGVAGATGELFF

j_call: TRBJ1-5
v_call: TRBV28
cdr3_aa: CASSSIGRGQGGGINQPQHF

j_call: TRBJ2-1
v_call: TRBV19
cdr3_aa: CASSIDLGQGAPSSYNEQFF

j_call: TRBJ2-7
v_call: TRBV27
cdr3_aa: CASSHLTAAPLEPYEQYF

j_call: TRBJ2-3
v_call: TRBV6-1
cdr3_aa: CASSDMAYTQYF

j_call: TRBJ2-3
v_call: TRBV29-1
cdr3_aa: CSVTGLAADTQYF

j_call: TRBJ1-1
v_call: TRBV29-1
cdr3_aa: CSVEPGQGTEAFF

j_call: TRBJ2-7
v_call: TRBV5-6
cdr3_aa: CASSFRSLRSSYEQYF

j_call: TRBJ1-1
v_call: TRBV14
cdr3_aa: CASSPLGALNTEAFF

j_call: TRBJ1-2
v_call: TRBV9
cdr3_aa: CASRSGDYGYTF

j_call: TRBJ2-7
v_call: TRBV23-1
cdr3_aa: CASSQGPGYEQYF

j_call: TRBJ2-7
v_call: TRBV5-5
cdr3_aa: CASSLRSGGAWEQYF

j_call: TRBJ1-1
v_call: TRBV15
cdr3_aa: CATSRDWRVTEAFF

j_call: TRBJ1-4
v_call: TRBV5-1
cdr3_aa: CASSQTLQGTSKEKLFF

j_call: TRBJ1-1
v_call: TRBV29-1
cdr3_aa: CSVDGRLNSNTEAFF

j_call: TRBJ1-2
v_call: TRBV27
cdr3_aa: CASSFGGSEGARGYTF

j_call: TRBJ2-7
v_call: TRBV5-4
cdr3_aa: CASSLRGGRDEQYF

j_call: TRBJ2-7
v_call: TRBV2
cdr3_aa: CASILTDRAYEQYF

j_call: TRBJ2-7
v_call: TRBV19
cdr3_aa: CARPPWGHDEQYF

j_call: TRBJ2-3
v_call: TRBV7-7
cdr3_aa: CASSLGQAPTDTQYF

j_call: TRBJ2-7
v_call: TRBV30
cdr3_aa: CAWSVSGQVYEQYF

j_call: TRBJ1-2
v_call: TRBV14
cdr3_aa: CASRRTGGTSNYGYTF

j_call: TRBJ1-5
v_call: TRBV19
cdr3_aa: CASTKGGAGNQPQHF

j_call: TRBJ1-5
v_call: TRBV18
cdr3_aa: CASSPRQGDQPQHF

j_call: TRBJ1-1
v_call: TRBV5-1
cdr3_aa: CASSLAGALTEAFF

j_call: TRBJ1-1
v_call: TRBV20-1
cdr3_aa: CSARAGRQAFF

j_call: TRBJ2-7
v_call: TRBV7-8
cdr3_aa: CASSSGLAYYEQYF

j_call: TRBJ1-6
v_call: TRBV18
cdr3_aa: CASSPREGQNSPLHF

j_call: TRBJ1-2
v_call: TRBV6-5
cdr3_aa: CASSSDRDSYGYTF

j_call: TRBJ1-4
v_call: TRBV4-2
cdr3_aa: CASSQDRGDGEKLFF

j_call: TRBJ2-3
v_call: TRBV12-3/TRBV12-4
cdr3_aa: CASSPSRGTQYF

j_call: TRBJ1-2
v_call: TRBV30
cdr3_aa: CAWTESKPGYGYTF

j_call: TRBJ1-3
v_call: TRBV2
cdr3_aa: CASSVGGAGGNTIYF

j_call: TRBJ2-1
v_call: TRBV7-3
cdr3_aa: CASSPTGGAYNEQFF

j_call: TRBJ1-1
v_call: TRBV7-9
cdr3_aa: CASSPTGGWGTEAFF

j_call: TRBJ1-4
v_call: TRBV5-1
cdr3_aa: CASSSGTGAEKLFF

j_call: TRBJ1-4
v_call: TRBV10-2
cdr3_aa: CASSESGGARVFF

j_call: TRBJ2-7
v_call: TRBV30
cdr3_aa: CAWSREAGYEQYF

j_call: TRBJ1-1
v_call: TRBV9
cdr3_aa: CATNAYTGTEAFF

j_call: TRBJ2-4
v_call: TRBV19
cdr3_aa: CASSIDRGSGGFSAKNIQYF

j_call: TRBJ1-2
v_call: TRBV5-1
cdr3_aa: CASSLRGDYGYTF

j_call: TRBJ1-2
v_call: TRBV12-3/TRBV12-4
cdr3_aa: CASSEQETYGYTF

j_call: TRBJ1-2
v_call: TRBV6-5
cdr3_aa: CASSGQVYGYTF

j_call: TRBJ1-1
v_call: TRBV5-1
cdr3_aa: CASSPGTEAFF

j_call: TRBJ1-1
v_call: TRBV5-6
cdr3_aa: CASSSLTEAFF

j_call: TRBJ2-2
v_call: TRBV18
cdr3_aa: CASSPDTYTGELFF

j_call: TRBJ1-1
v_call: TRBV14
cdr3_aa: CASSPQERLNTEAFF

j_call: TRBJ1-2
v_call: TRBV6-5
cdr3_aa: CASSYSRGTHGYTF